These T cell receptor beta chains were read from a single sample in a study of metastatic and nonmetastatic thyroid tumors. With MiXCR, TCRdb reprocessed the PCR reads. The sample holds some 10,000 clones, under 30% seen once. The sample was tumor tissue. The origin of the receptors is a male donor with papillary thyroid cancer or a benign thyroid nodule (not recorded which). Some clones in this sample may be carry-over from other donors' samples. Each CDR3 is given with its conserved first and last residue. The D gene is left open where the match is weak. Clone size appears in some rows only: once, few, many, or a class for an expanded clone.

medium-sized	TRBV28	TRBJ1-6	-	TGTGCCAGCAGTTTGGGTCGTAATTCACCCCTCCACTTT	CASSLGRNSPLHF
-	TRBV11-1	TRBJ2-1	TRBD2	TGTGCCAGCAGCTTCAGCGGGAGCTCCTACAATGAGCAGTTCTTC	CASSFSGSSYNEQFF
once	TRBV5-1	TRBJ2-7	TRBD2	TGCGCCAGCAGCCTTTCCGGGACTAGCCCCTACTACGAGCAGTACTTC	CASSLSGTSPYYEQYF
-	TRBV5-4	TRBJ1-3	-	TGTGCCAGCAGCTTGGATCCAGGGACCGGAAACACCATATATTTT	CASSLDPGTGNTIYF
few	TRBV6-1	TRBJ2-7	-	TGTGCCAGCAGTCAAGGGCGCGAGCAGTACTTC	CASSQGREQYF
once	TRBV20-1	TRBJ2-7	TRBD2	TGCAGTGCTAGTACAGCGGGAGACAGATACGAGCAGTACTTC	CSASTAGDRYEQYF
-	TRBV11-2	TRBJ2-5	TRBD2	TGTGCCAGCAGCGGGGGTGGACTAGCGGGTTGGGGAGAGACCCAGTACTTC	CASSGGGLAGWGETQYF
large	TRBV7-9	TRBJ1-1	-	TGTGCCAGCAGCTTAGTCTGGGGCTATCCAATGATGAACACTGAAGCTTTCTTT	CASSLVWGYPMMNTEAFF
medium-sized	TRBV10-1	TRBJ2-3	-	TGCGCCAGCAGTTCGGACAGACACAGCACAGATACGCAGTATTTT	CASSSDRHSTDTQYF
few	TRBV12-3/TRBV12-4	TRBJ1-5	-	TGTGCCAGCAGAGCTACCGGAACAGGGAATCAGCCCCAGCATTTT	CASRATGTGNQPQHF
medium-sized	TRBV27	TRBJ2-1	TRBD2	TGTGCCAGCAGTTTAACCCTACTAGCGGGAGGGCCCAATGAGCAGTTCTTC	CASSLTLLAGGPNEQFF